Listed below are T cell receptor beta chains from one sample, sequenced in a study of cytomegalovirus exposure and HLA in healthy donors. Data came from immunoSEQ multiplex PCR; TCRdb stores just in-frame clones and leaves some out. Of approximately 140,000 clones listed, about three quarters are singletons. Sequencing was done on a sample of PBMCs. The receptors originated from a man aged 40-49 years in good health and CMV-seropositive. CDR3s include the opening cysteine and the closing phenylalanine or tryptophan. D genes are given only for firm matches. Clone size, where shown, is once, few, many, or a class for clones that have expanded.

CDR3aa	CDR3nt	abundance	j_gene	v_gene	d_gene
CASSQASRNTEAFF	TGCGCCAGCAGCCAAGCGTCCAGAAACACTGAAGCTTTCTTT	NA	TRBJ1-1	TRBV4-3	NA
CASSKTSGGPATGELFF	TGTGCCAGCAGTAAAACTAGCGGGGGGCCGGCCACCGGGGAGCTGTTTTTT	NA	TRBJ2-2	TRBV9	TRBD2
CASSSLDSSNYGYTF	TGTGCCAGCAGTTCCCTGGACAGCTCTAACTATGGCTACACCTTC	NA	TRBJ1-2	TRBV6-5	NA
CASRALLILNNEQFF	TGTGCCAGCAGAGCTCTCTTGATACTCAATAATGAGCAGTTCTTC	NA	TRBJ2-1	TRBV2	NA
CASSLQGFSYNEQFF	TGCGCCAGCAGCTTACAGGGCTTCTCCTACAATGAGCAGTTCTTC	NA	TRBJ2-1	TRBV5-1	NA
CSISTGSQVIEAFF	TGCAGCATATCCACGGGGTCCCAGGTTATTGAAGCTTTCTTT	NA	TRBJ1-1	TRBV29-1	NA
CASRSHDRENTEAFF	TGTGCCAGTAGAAGTCACGACCGGGAAAACACTGAAGCTTTCTTT	NA	TRBJ1-1	TRBV19	NA
CASSLRAAGELFF	TGTGCCAGCAGCTTAAGGGCAGCCGGGGAGCTGTTTTTT	once	TRBJ2-2	TRBV7-3	NA
CASSLGGAGGTYEQYF	TGTGCCAGCAGCTTAGGCGGAGCGGGGGGGACATACGAGCAGTACTTC	NA	TRBJ2-7	TRBV7-2	TRBD2
CASSLAGGSSYNEQFF	TGCGCCAGCAGCTTGGCGGGGGGGAGCTCCTACAATGAGCAGTTCTTC	NA	TRBJ2-1	TRBV5-1	TRBD2
CASRFGQSTDTQYF	TGTGCCAGCAGGTTCGGACAGTCCACAGATACGCAGTATTTT	NA	TRBJ2-3	TRBV2	NA
CASRPATGNTGELFF	TGTGCCAGCAGACCCGCGACAGGGAACACCGGGGAGCTGTTTTTT	NA	TRBJ2-2	TRBV6-5	NA
CASSGSVNSYEQYF	TGTGCCAGCAGCGGTAGCGTAAACTCCTACGAGCAGTACTTC	few	TRBJ2-7	TRBV5-4	NA
CASSVGANVLAGGRNEQFF	TGTGCCAGCAGCGTAGGGGCCAATGTCCTAGCGGGGGGGCGTAATGAGCAGTTCTTC	NA	TRBJ2-1	TRBV9	TRBD2
CASSFMTGENIQYF	TGCGCCAGCAGCTTTATGACAGGGGAAAACATTCAGTACTTC	once	TRBJ2-4	TRBV5-1	TRBD1
CASSLVAIADTQYF	TGTGCCAGCAGCTTAGTGGCCATTGCAGATACGCAGTATTTT	NA	TRBJ2-3	TRBV7-2	NA
CASSQKIGGLAGRITEAFF	TGTGCCAGCAGCCAAAAAATTGGGGGGTTGGCTGGAAGGATTACTGAAGCTTTCTTT	NA	TRBJ1-1	TRBV5-5	NA
CASSQARQTYGYTF	TGTGCCAGCAGCCAGGCTAGACAGACATATGGCTACACCTTC	NA	TRBJ1-2	TRBV4-2	NA
CASSLAGEMLDTQYF	TGCGCCAGCAGCTTAGCGGGCGAAATGTTGGATACGCAGTATTTT	NA	TRBJ2-3	TRBV5-1	NA
CASSLAGGGTGELFF	TGTGCCAGCAGTCTAGCGGGAGGCGGCACCGGGGAGCTGTTTTTT	NA	TRBJ2-2	TRBV6-4	TRBD2
CASSSLIGDNEKLFF	TGTGCCAGCAGCTCTCTTATAGGGGATAATGAAAAACTGTTTTTT	NA	TRBJ1-4	TRBV7-9	NA
CSATTGEAFF	TGCAGTGCAACGACGGGGGAAGCTTTCTTT	NA	TRBJ1-1	TRBV20-1	NA
CASSLFGGLDDSEAFF	TGCGCCAGCAGCCTTTTCGGGGGGCTAGACGATTCTGAAGCTTTCTTT	NA	TRBJ1-1	TRBV5-1	NA
CASSSEMLPYEQYF	TGTGCCAGCAGCTCCGAAATGCTACCCTACGAGCAGTACTTC	NA	TRBJ2-7	TRBV5-5	NA
CASSLVGTGANYGYTF	TGCGCCAGCAGCTTGGTTGGGACAGGCGCTAACTATGGCTACACCTTC	NA	TRBJ1-2	TRBV5-1	TRBD1
CASAGSATNEKLFF	TGTGCCAGCGCAGGGTCCGCAACTAATGAAAAACTGTTTTTT	NA	TRBJ1-4	TRBV9	NA
CASSEKDFEKLFF	TGTGCCAGCAGTGAAAAGGACTTTGAAAAACTGTTTTTT	once	TRBJ1-4	TRBV2	NA